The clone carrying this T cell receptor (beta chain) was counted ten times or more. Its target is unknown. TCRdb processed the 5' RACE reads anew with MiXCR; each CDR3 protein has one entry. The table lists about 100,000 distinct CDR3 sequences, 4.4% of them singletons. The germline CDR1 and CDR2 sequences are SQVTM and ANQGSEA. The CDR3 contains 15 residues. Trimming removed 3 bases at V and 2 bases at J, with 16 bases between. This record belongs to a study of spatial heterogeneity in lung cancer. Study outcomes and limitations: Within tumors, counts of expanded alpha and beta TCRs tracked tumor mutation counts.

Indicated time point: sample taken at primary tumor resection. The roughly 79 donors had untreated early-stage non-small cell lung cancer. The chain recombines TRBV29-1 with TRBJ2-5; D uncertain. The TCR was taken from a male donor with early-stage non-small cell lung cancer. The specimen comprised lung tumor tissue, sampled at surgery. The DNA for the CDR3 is TGCAGCGTTGAGGGGTATAGGACGGATCAAGAGACCCAGTACTTC. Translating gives CSVEGYRTDQETQYF.